This entry lists 3 T cell receptor beta chains sequenced from one sample in a study of blood T cell repertoires in COVID-19 (dated by TCRdb to the early 2020s). Receptor libraries were prepared by the immunoSEQ multiplex PCR assay. In its TCRdb copy, this immuneACCESS table keeps in-frame sequences only and misses some clones. Where compared with another copy, unresolved V genes explain less than half of these, and the others have no known cause. The sample table contains approximately 250,000 clones; only one count was recorded for 65% to 90% of them. Roughly 7.4% of the sample rests with the top ten. The sequenced sample was peripheral blood. The receptors come from a woman in her 50s with acute or convalescent COVID-19.

J is TRBJ1-6 and V is TRBV15; 9 bases are a match to TRBD1. The CDR3 runs to 15 residues. Looked up from germline, CDR1 is LNHNV and CDR2 is YYDKDF (reference sequence). Trimming removed 5 bases from V and 5 bases from J; junction bases left unmatched: 4. This CDR3 is CATSPRDRDNSPLHF. In DNA, the CDR3 is TGTGCCACCAGCCCCCGGGACAGGGATAATTCACCCCTCCACTTT. The whole variable domain, remainder taken from reference TRBV15 and TRBJ1-6, is DAMVIQNPRYQVTQFGKPVTLSCSQTLNHNVMYWYQQKSSQAPKLLFHYYDKDFNNEADTPDNFQSRRPNTSFCFLDIRSPGLGDTAMYLCATSPRDRDNSPLHFGNGTRLTVT.

The chain joins TRBV10-3 to TRBJ2-2, with a possible D match to TRBD2 (5 bases). Trimming took 8 bases from V and 3 from J, leaving 13 bases between them. CDR1 is ENHRY and CDR2 is SYGVKD in the germline V gene. The CDR3 is made up of 14 amino acids. The CDR3 region has the DNA TGTGCCATCGAATCCGAGGGAGACACCGGGGAGCTGTTTTTT. Its protein is CAIESEGDTGELFF.

The V gene is TRBV20-1, the J gene TRBJ2-5, with D possibly TRBD2 on 5 matching bases. V dropped 5 bases and J dropped 4 bases, with 5 bases sitting between them. Germline V gene lookup returns CDR1 DFQATT and CDR2 SNEGSKA (reference sequence). The CDR3 totals 10 residues. The CDR3 protein is CSAEGETQYF. The CDR3 nucleotides read TGCAGTGCTGAGGGAGAGACCCAGTACTTC.